Listed here are 20 T cell receptor beta chains from one sample, sequenced in a study of CD8+ T cells in alopecia areata. Once RNA had been extracted, it was reverse transcribed into cDNA to act as the sequencing template. The table came from immunoSEQ multiplex PCR; TCRdb's copy has only in-frame clones and leaves some out. The sample has 100,000 to 150,000 clones, around 60% seen once. Specified treatment: oral pan-JAK inhibitor, 5-10 mg twice daily. Sequenced material: CD4+ T cells sorted from blood, taken at week 4, from a patient treated with tofacitinib. These receptor sequences come from a human donor with alopecia areata.

In its sample, this clone was seen a few times. This chain connects TRBV14 to TRBJ1-3, with TRBD1 identical over 7 bases. Germline V gene sequence: CDR1 SGHDN, CDR2 FVKESK. With 4 bases clipped from V and 3 bases from J, the junction kept 3 bases outside the gene matches. CDR3 length: 14 residues. The CDR3 DNA is TGTGCCAGCAGCCGGTCAGGGGGTGGAAACACCATATATTTT. This sequence encodes CASSRSGGGNTIYF.

This clone was seen a handful of times. The chain recombines TRBV29-1 with TRBJ1-2; TRBD1 agrees at 7 bases. CDR3 size: 14 residues. With 6 bases clipped from V and 2 bases from J, the junction kept 9 bases outside the gene matches. The germline V gene has CDR1 SQVTM and CDR2 ANQGSEA. The CDR3: CSVVGRGQNYGYTF. CDR3 DNA: TGCAGCGTGGTCGGAAGGGGGCAGAACTATGGCTACACCTTC.

The V gene is TRBV25-1, the J gene TRBJ2-5, with TRBD2 identical over 9 bases. Germline V gene sequence: CDR1 MGHDK, CDR2 SYGVNS. The CDR3 is 15 amino acids. V lost 8 bases to trimming and J lost 4 bases; unmatched junction nucleotides: 11. The CDR3 sequence: CASSAVSGGGETQYF. The CDR3, as DNA: TGTGCCAGCTCGGCGGTTAGCGGGGGAGGAGAGACCCAGTACTTC.

The rearrangement links TRBV9 to TRBJ2-5, with D uncertain. Per germline, CDR1 SGDLS and CDR2 YYNGEE. Trimming took 7 bases from V and 1 from J, leaving 5 bases between them. The CDR3 extends over 11 amino acids. The CDR3 sequence: CASFCQETQYF. In DNA form, the CDR3 reads TGTGCCAGCTTTTGCCAAGAGACCCAGTACTTC.

This chain uses TRBV29-1 with TRBJ1-3; D is unclear. Germline CDR1 reads SQVTM; CDR2 reads ANQGSEA. V was pared by 7 bases and J by 3 bases, with 13 bases between. The CDR3 extends over 13 amino acids. The CDR3 region has the DNA TGCAGCGCGACCCATAAAGGTGGAAACACCATATATTTT. Translated, it gives CSATHKGGNTIYF. The variable domain in full, with the rest retrieved from reference TRBV29-1 and TRBJ1-3, is SAVISQKPSRDICQRGTSLTIQCQVDSQVTMMFWYRQQPGQSLTLIATANQGSEATYESGFVIDKFPISRPNLTFSTLTVSNMSPEDSSIYLCSATHKGGNTIYFGEGSWLTVV.

V and J are TRBV5-6 and TRBJ1-2; a weak D match, TRBD1 (5 bases). Germline V CDR1 and CDR2: SGHDT, YYEEEE. CDR3 size: 14 residues. V gave up 0 bases and J gave up 3 bases, with 9 bases separating them. The CDR3 loop reads CASSLAQGYYGYTF. The DNA for the CDR3 is TGTGCCAGCAGCTTGGCGCAGGGATACTATGGCTACACCTTC.

The CDR3 here is CSVASDPAEIETQYF. The CDR3 DNA is TGCAGCGTTGCCTCCGATCCAGCCGAAATCGAGACCCAGTACTTC. The rearrangement links TRBV29-1 to TRBJ2-5; D gene ambiguous. V lost 4 bases and J lost 5, with 20 bases in between. Germline V gene data show CDR1 as SQVTM and CDR2 as ANQGSEA. The CDR3 is made up of 15 amino acids.

The chain is built from TRBV6-5 and TRBJ2-7; perhaps TRBD2 as D (6 bases). Trimming took 0 bases from V and 7 from J, leaving 19 bases between them. CDR1 is MNHEY, CDR2 SVGAGI, per germline. The CDR3 is 16 residues long. DNA of the CDR3: TGTGCCAGCAGTTACTCTCGGGCTAGCGACTCGTTTGAGCAGTACTTC. Protein sequence: CASSYSRASDSFEQYF.

The rearrangement uses TRBV15 and TRBJ1-6; 8 nucleotides agree with TRBD1. Unmatched junction bases numbered 3, after V lost 5 bases and J lost 6 bases. In germline, CDR1 is LNHNV, CDR2 YYDKDF (reference sequence). The CDR3 extends over 14 amino acids. The CDR3 DNA sequence: TGTGCCACCAGCCAAGACAGGGGTAATTCACCCCTCCACTTT. Translated: CATSQDRGNSPLHF.

CDR3 amino acids: CASSPPAGSYGYTF. The CDR3 nucleotides read TGTGCCAGCAGCCCCCCAGCAGGATCCTATGGCTACACCTTC. This chain connects TRBV9 to TRBJ1-2, with no clear D. Germline V gives CDR1 SGDLS, CDR2 YYNGEE. There are 14 residues in the CDR3. Trimming took off 4 bases at V and 4 bases at J, with 14 bases between the two ends.

The chain joins TRBV7-3 to TRBJ2-1; perhaps TRBD1 as D (5 bases). Germline CDR1 reads SGHTA; CDR2 reads FQGTGA. The germline V and J ends were trimmed by 0 bases and 1 base, with 10 bases remaining between them. The CDR3 is 16 amino acids. CDR3: CASSLTVGASYNEQFF. CDR3 DNA: TGTGCCAGCAGCTTAACCGTAGGGGCATCCTACAATGAGCAGTTCTTC. The full variable domain, with the rest looked up from reference TRBV7-3 and TRBJ2-1, is GAGVSQTPSNKVTEKGKYVELRCDPISGHTALYWYRQSLGQGPEFLIYFQGTGAADDSGLPNDRFFAVRPEGSVSTLKIQRTERGDSAVYLCASSLTVGASYNEQFFGPGTRLTVL.

This clone was detected a few times. This chain links TRBV9 with TRBJ2-3; TRBD2 aligns across 9 bases. Germline loops: CDR1 SGDLS, CDR2 YYNGEE. V was clipped by 0 bases and J by 0 bases; unmatched bases: 11. The CDR3 sequence is 19 residues long. The CDR3 loop reads CASSVEGLAGTSSTDTQYF. The CDR3, as DNA: TGTGCCAGCAGCGTAGAAGGTCTAGCGGGGACTTCGAGCACAGATACGCAGTATTTT.

The chain carries TRBV5-4 and TRBJ1-4, with TRBD1 as a possible D gene (6 bases). The CDR3 runs 15 residues. From germline, CDR1 is SGHNT and CDR2 YYREEE (reference sequence). V lost 3 bases to trimming and J lost 6 bases, with 15 bases between them. The CDR3 protein is CASSYETGMDEKLFF. CDR3 DNA: TGTGCCAGCAGCTATGAAACAGGGATGGATGAAAAACTGTTTTTT.

The rearrangement links TRBV6-5 to TRBJ1-2; 7 bases fit TRBD1. Germline CDR1 is MNHEY and CDR2 is SVGAGI. Trimming took 5 bases from V and 4 from J; bases not matched to a gene: 1. The CDR3 length is 12 residues. CDR3 sequence reads: CASSQGVYGYTF. The CDR3 DNA is TGTGCCAGCAGTCAGGGGGTCTATGGCTACACCTTC.

The V and J genes are TRBV27 and TRBJ2-6, with a weak D call TRBD1 (6 bases). This CDR3 comprises 15 residues. The germline gives CDR1 MNHEY, CDR2 SMNVEV (reference sequence). Trimming cost V 3 bases and J 2 bases, with 8 bases left between them. DNA for the CDR3: TGTGCCAGCAGTTTGGCAGGGGCTGGGGCCAACGTCCTGACTTTC. Translated, it gives CASSLAGAGANVLTF.

This clone was found a few times. V is TRBV29-1 and J is TRBJ2-7, with 7 bases that match TRBD1. This CDR3 has 14 residues. CDR1 is SQVTM, CDR2 ANQGSEA, per germline. V shed 4 bases, J shed 0 bases, and the junction held 6 bases outside the gene matches. CDR3 DNA sequence: TGCAGCGTTGGAGGACAGGAGAGCTCCTACGAGCAGTACTTC. This codes for CSVGGQESSYEQYF.

The J gene is TRBJ1-2, the V gene TRBV21-1; the DNA was not compared with TRBD1, the D call given in the table. TRBV21-1 is a pseudogene. This CDR3 contains 15 residues. DNA of the CDR3: TGTGCCAGCAGCAAAGCTGTGGGACAGGGGTATGGCTACACCTTC. Its protein product is CASSKAVGQGYGYTF.

This chain uses TRBV6-6 with TRBJ2-5; 8 nucleotides agree with TRBD1. Unmatched junction bases numbered 10, after V lost 7 bases and J lost 6 bases. The CDR3 consists of 14 residues. CDR1 MNHNY and CDR2 SVGAGI come from the germline V gene (reference sequence). The CDR3 DNA reads as TGTGCCAGCATCTCTCAGGGGGCTACAAAGACCCAGTACTTC. It codes for CASISQGATKTQYF.

In this sample, this clone turned up a few times. The chain joins TRBV28 to TRBJ2-3, with D tentatively TRBD1 (5 bases). The CDR3 covers 15 residues. Trimming took 6 bases from V and 0 from J, leaving 13 bases between them. CDR1 is MDHEN, CDR2 SYDVKM, per germline. This chain's CDR3 is CASRSPQGSTDTQYF. Here the CDR3 DNA reads TGTGCCAGCAGGAGCCCTCAGGGTAGCACAGATACGCAGTATTTT.

In DNA, the CDR3 is TGCGCCAGCAGCACGACTAGCGGGGTTTCCGAGCAGTACTTC. The encoded protein is CASSTTSGVSEQYF. This chain joins TRBV5-1 and TRBJ2-7; TRBD2 aligns across 11 bases. This CDR3 spans 14 amino acids. Per the germline V gene, CDR1 is SGHRS and CDR2 is YFSETQ. With 4 bases clipped from V and 6 bases from J, the junction kept 6 bases outside the gene matches.